This T cell receptor (beta chain) was obtained from a study of shared clonotypes between healthy human individuals. Each PCR replicate run on unsorted PBMC took in around 300 ng DNA, roughly 29,000 T cell genomes. Measured with immunoSEQ multiplex PCR; TCRdb has only the in-frame clones, and not every one. The sample lists about 460,000 clones; approximately 77% were seen once. This clone was seen just once. Germline assignment: CDR1 MDHEN and CDR2 SYDVKM. The CDR3 covers 13 residues. V was trimmed by 10 bases and J by 0 bases, leaving 12 bases between them. The chain carries TRBV28 and TRBJ1-1; maybe TRBD1 (6 bases). The receptor was isolated from a woman aged 40 to 50 in good health. Some clones in this sample may be carry-over from other donors' samples. Sequenced sample: PBMCs. Written as DNA, the CDR3 is TGTGCCACTTCCGGACAGTTGAACACTGAAGCTTTCTTT. Protein product: CATSGQLNTEAFF.